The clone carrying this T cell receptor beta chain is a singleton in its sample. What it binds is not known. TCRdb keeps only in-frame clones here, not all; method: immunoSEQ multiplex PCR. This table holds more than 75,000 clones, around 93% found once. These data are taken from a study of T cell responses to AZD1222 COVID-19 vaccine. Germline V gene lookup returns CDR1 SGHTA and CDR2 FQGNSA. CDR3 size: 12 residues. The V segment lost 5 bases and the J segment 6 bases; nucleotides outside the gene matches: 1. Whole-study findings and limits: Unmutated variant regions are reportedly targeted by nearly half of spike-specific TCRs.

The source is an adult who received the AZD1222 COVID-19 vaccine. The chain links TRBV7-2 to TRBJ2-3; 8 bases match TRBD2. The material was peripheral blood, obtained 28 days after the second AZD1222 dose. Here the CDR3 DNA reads TGTGCCAGCAGCCGACTAGCGGATACGCAGTATTTT. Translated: CASSRLADTQYF.